The 3 T cell receptor beta chains reported below all come from one sample, sequenced in a study of cytomegalovirus exposure and HLA in healthy donors (TCRdb year 2017). Libraries were prepared through the immunoSEQ multiplex PCR assay. For the multiplex PCR, a mixture combining 60 forward primers for TCR Vbeta segments and 13 reverse primers for TCR Jbeta segments was used. TCRdb re-hosts the immuneACCESS table, in-frame sequences only. Its copies lack some clones; in the studies checked, an unresolved V gene accounts for under half of them, and the cause for the rest is not known. This sample's table lists around 150,000 clones. The ten most abundant clones make up roughly 1.3% of the sample. Sequenced: PBMCs. The receptors were gathered from a woman aged 55-70 years in good health and CMV-seronegative.

The chain couples TRBV27 to TRBJ1-2; D remains ambiguous. V was shortened by 4 bases and J by 4 bases, with 10 bases between the two germline ends. Germline CDR1 and CDR2: MNHEY and SMNVEV (reference sequence). The CDR3 has 13 residues. The CDR3 reads CASSSLPSYGYTF. In nucleotides, the CDR3 is TGTGCCAGCAGTTCCCTCCCCAGCTATGGCTACACCTTC.

The chain couples TRBV5-4 to TRBJ2-7, with D maybe TRBD2 (6 bases). Germline loops: CDR1 SGHNT, CDR2 YYREEE (reference sequence). CDR3 length: 13 residues. Trimming shortened V by 2 bases and J by 5 bases, and 11 bases separated the two germline ends. The CDR3 nucleotides are TGTGCCAGCAGCTTCACCGGGACTCACGAGCAGTACTTC. Protein product: CASSFTGTHEQYF.

The J gene is TRBJ2-2, the V gene TRBV5-1, with TRBD2 as a possible D gene (6 bases). The CDR3 loop spans 14 amino acids. CDR1 is SGHRS, CDR2 YFSETQ, per germline. Trimming pared 3 bases from V and 3 bases from J, leaving 9 bases between. The CDR3 nucleotides are TGCGCCAGCAGCTCCGGGACTCACACCGGGGAGCTGTTTTTT. Translation: CASSSGTHTGELFF.